Presented here are 9 T cell receptor beta chains from one specimen sequenced in a study of blood T cell dynamics during melanoma immunotherapy. Here immunoSEQ multiplex PCR was the method, and the copy in TCRdb shows in-frame clones only, minus some. Here the sample spans 11,000 to 15,000 clones, 86% being singletons. Specified time point: week 3, after first cycle of checkpoint inhibitor. The material was blood, obtained from a patient treated with checkpoint blockade. All receptors derive from a human donor with melanoma.

This clone was recorded once. This chain connects TRBV10-3 to TRBJ1-1; 7 bases agree with TRBD1. V lost 7 bases and J lost 3; bases outside the gene matches: 5. Germline values: CDR1 ENHRY, CDR2 SYGVKD. CDR3 size: 13 residues. CDR3 DNA: TGTGCCATCACCGGACAGGTCGACACTGAAGCTTTCTTT. This gives the protein CAITGQVDTEAFF.

The chain is built from TRBV4-1 and TRBJ2-5; 7 bases align to TRBD1. The DNA end is a closer match to TRBJ2-7, so the J assignment may be wrong. The CDR3 totals 15 residues. In germline, CDR1 is MGHRA, CDR2 YSYEKL. The CDR3 reads CASSQGDRVGDEQYF. The CDR3 coding sequence is TGCGCCAGCAGCCAAGGCGACAGGGTAGGCGACGAGCAGTACTTC.

This clone has just one count. The V gene is TRBV19, the J gene TRBJ1-2, with 7 bases identical to TRBD1. V lost 6 bases, J lost 3 bases, and 4 bases stayed unmatched. Germline V lookup: CDR1 LNHDA, CDR2 SQIVND (reference sequence). The CDR3 loop spans 13 amino acids. In nucleotides, the CDR3 is TGTGCCAGTAGCGTAACAGGGGACTATGGCTACACCTTC. Its protein product is CASSVTGDYGYTF.

In this sample, this clone turned up a few times. The chain links TRBV7-3 to TRBJ2-5; 9 bases agree with TRBD2. The CDR3 contains 17 residues. Per germline, CDR1 SGHTA and CDR2 FQGTGA. Unmatched junction bases numbered 10, after V lost 4 bases and J lost 1 base. CDR3 sequence reads: CASSSPGTSGLQETQYF. The CDR3 DNA follows: TGTGCCAGCAGCTCGCCCGGCACTAGCGGGCTCCAAGAGACCCAGTACTTC.

This clone has more than one count but fewer than ten. The chain carries TRBV6-6 and TRBJ1-2; D ambiguous. The V gene lost 2 bases and the J gene lost 4 bases, with 5 bases spanning the gap. The CDR3 consists of 12 residues. CDR1 MNHNY and CDR2 SVGAGI come from the germline V gene (reference sequence). The CDR3: CASSYRIYGYTF. CDR3 coding DNA: TGTGCCAGCAGTTACCGCATCTATGGCTACACCTTC.

The chain carries TRBV10-2 and TRBJ1-6, with D possibly matching TRBD1 (5 bases). Trimming left V 7 bases short and J 8 bases short, with 12 bases between. The CDR3 spans 13 residues. Germline V gene sequence: CDR1 WSHSY, CDR2 SAAADI. The CDR3 spells CASNVGTDSPLHF. The CDR3 DNA is TGCGCCAGCAATGTGGGGACGGATTCACCCCTCCACTTT.

This sequence joins TRBV5-4 and TRBJ2-7; TRBD1 is a possible D gene (5 bases). The CDR3 has 14 amino acids. Trimming shortened V by 4 bases and J by 5 bases, and 16 bases separated the two germline ends. The germline V gene encodes CDR1 SGHNT and CDR2 YYREEE (reference sequence). The CDR3 sequence: CASSRPPLGDEQYF. CDR3 DNA sequence: TGTGCCAGCAGCCGCCCACCGTTAGGGGACGAGCAGTACTTC.

CDR3 sequence (DNA): TGTGCCAGCAGCTGGATAGCGGGAGACGAGCAGTACTTC. This sequence encodes CASSWIAGDEQYF. V usage is TRBV7-2 and J usage is TRBJ2-5; 9 nucleotides align to TRBD2. The J call could be wrong; TRBJ2-7 is a better fit for the DNA end. From germline, CDR1 is SGHTA and CDR2 FQGNSA. This CDR3 is 13 amino acids long.

This chain joins TRBV7-9 and TRBJ2-2, with 7 nucleotides matching TRBD1. CDR1 is SEHNR, CDR2 FQNEAQ, per germline (reference sequence). Trimming at V came to 10 bases and at J to 3 bases, leaving 8 bases not matched to a gene. CDR3 length equals 14 residues. The CDR3 region has the DNA TGTGCCACCACTGGACAGGTCTACACCGGGGAGCTGTTTTTT. Amino acid sequence: CATTGQVYTGELFF.